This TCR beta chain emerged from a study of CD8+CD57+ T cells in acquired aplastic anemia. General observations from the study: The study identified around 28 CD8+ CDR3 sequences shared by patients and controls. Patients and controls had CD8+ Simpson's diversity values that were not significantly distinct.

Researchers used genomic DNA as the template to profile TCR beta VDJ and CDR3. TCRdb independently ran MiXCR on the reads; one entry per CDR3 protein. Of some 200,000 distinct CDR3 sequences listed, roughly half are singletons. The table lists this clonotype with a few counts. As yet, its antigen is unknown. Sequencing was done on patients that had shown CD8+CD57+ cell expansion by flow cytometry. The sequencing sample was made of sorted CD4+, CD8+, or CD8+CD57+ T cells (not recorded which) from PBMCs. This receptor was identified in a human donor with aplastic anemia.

CDR3 amino acids: CASKKGYSPLHF. The CDR3 DNA sequence: TGTGCCAGTAAGAAGGGGTATTCACCCCTCCACTTT. The chain uses TRBV24-1 and TRBJ1-6, with TRBD1 as a possible D gene (5 bases). This CDR3 contains 12 residues. Germline V gene lookup returns CDR1 KGHDR and CDR2 SFDVKD. V lost 11 bases, J lost 8 bases, and 12 bases lay in between.